These 14 T cell receptor beta chains originate from one sample sequenced in a study of cytomegalovirus exposure and HLA in healthy donors. With 60 Vbeta and 13 Jbeta primers, the PCR was carried out. Method: immunoSEQ multiplex PCR; TCRdb's copy keeps in-frame clones and lacks some. Of some 160,000 clones detected, under 90% appear once; the ten largest clones hold about 2.5%. The sample comprised PBMCs. These receptors were taken from a boy between 2 and 15 years old in good health and CMV-seronegative.

This chain joins TRBV27 and TRBJ2-7, with D possibly TRBD2 on 7 matching bases. This CDR3 is built from 12 residues. Deletions cut 11 bases from V and 4 bases from J, with 15 bases between. The V gene's germline CDR1 is MNHEY and CDR2 SMNVEV (reference sequence). The CDR3: CAPREGEYEQYF. CDR3 DNA: TGTGCCCCCAGGGAGGGGGAGTACGAGCAGTACTTC.

This clone was recorded once. The rearrangement uses TRBV18 and TRBJ2-1; perhaps TRBD1 as D (5 bases). The CDR3 loop spans 16 amino acids. V lost 6 bases, J lost 3 bases, and 18 bases lay in between. Per the germline V gene, CDR1 is KGHSH and CDR2 is LQKENI. The DNA of the CDR3 is TGTGCCAGCTCCCCTAATGGGGCAGGTAACTACAATGAGCAGTTCTTC. This gives the protein CASSPNGAGNYNEQFF. The full variable domain, in which reference TRBV18 and TRBJ2-1 provide the parts outside the CDR3, is NAGVMQNPRHLVRRRGQEARLRCSPMKGHSHVYWYRQLPEEGLKFMVYLQKENIIDESGMPKERFSAEFPKEGPSILRIQQVVRGDSAAYFCASSPNGAGNYNEQFFGPGTRLTVL.

The chain joins TRBV6-1 to TRBJ1-1, with 7 bases matching TRBD1. The V gene end was trimmed by 7 bases and the J gene end by 11 bases; junction bases not matched to a gene: 13. CDR1 and CDR2 from the germline V gene are MNHNS and SASEGT. CDR3 size: 13 residues. Written as DNA, the CDR3 is TGTGCCAGCACCCGCACAGGGGCGGCAGGCGCTTTCTTT. This gives the protein CASTRTGAAGAFF.

The chain uses TRBV28 and TRBJ2-2; D is uncertain. The CDR3 runs 14 residues. The V end was cut by 5 bases, the J end by 9 bases, with 16 bases between. Germline lookup yields CDR1 MDHEN and CDR2 SYDVKM. For the CDR3, the DNA is TGTGCCAGCAGTCGCGGCTTAGACCGCCGGGAGCTGTTTTTT. The encoded protein is CASSRGLDRRELFF.

CDR3 DNA: TGTGCCAGCAGTTCTATTCCGAGCCTCAGAGAGGATGAAAAACTGTTTTTT. Translated: CASSSIPSLREDEKLFF. This chain connects TRBV27 to TRBJ1-4; D not resolved. V lost 4 bases and J lost 6, with 21 bases in between. The CDR3 spans 17 residues. Germline V gene data show CDR1 as MNHEY and CDR2 as SMNVEV (reference sequence).

Only one count was recorded for this clone. This chain joins TRBV7-9 and TRBJ2-1; maybe TRBD2 (5 bases). This CDR3 is built from 16 residues. CDR1 is SEHNR and CDR2 is FQNEAQ in the germline V gene (reference sequence). V was pared by 5 bases and J by 0 bases, with 14 bases between. The chain's CDR3 is CASSPLGGSSYNEQFF. As DNA, the CDR3 is TGTGCCAGCAGCCCCCTAGGTGGGAGCTCCTACAATGAGCAGTTCTTC.

V and J are TRBV25-1 and TRBJ1-5; possible D gene TRBD1, 6 bases. This CDR3 spans 14 amino acids. The germline CDR1 and CDR2 sequences are MGHDK and SYGVNS. Between the trimmed V and J ends, which lost 4 bases and 2 bases, there was a span of 9 bases. This CDR3 reads CASSGTVGNQPQHF. DNA for the CDR3: TGTGCCAGCAGTGGGACAGTCGGCAATCAGCCCCAGCATTTT.

The rearrangement links TRBV5-5 to TRBJ1-5; possibly TRBD1 for D (5 bases). The germline V and J ends were trimmed by 3 bases and 7 bases, with 11 bases remaining between them. There are 13 residues in the CDR3. Germline V CDR1 and CDR2: SGHKS, YYEKEE (reference sequence). The CDR3 protein is CASSSSGQQPQHF. The CDR3 DNA sequence: TGTGCCAGCAGCTCTTCAGGGCAGCAGCCCCAGCATTTT.

This chain joins TRBV19 and TRBJ2-5, with a possible D match to TRBD1 (6 bases). The germline V and J ends were trimmed by 3 bases and 2 bases, with 10 bases remaining between them. The CDR3 extends over 14 amino acids. Germline lookup yields CDR1 LNHDA and CDR2 SQIVND (reference sequence). The CDR3 loop reads CASSIDRRQETQYF. The CDR3 DNA reads TGTGCCAGTAGTATCGACAGGCGGCAAGAGACCCAGTACTTC.

The chain joins TRBV7-8 to TRBJ1-2, with D possibly matching TRBD1 (6 bases). CDR1 and CDR2 from the germline V gene are SGHVS and FQNEAQ. This CDR3 region has 16 residues. Trimming shortened V by 1 base and J by 1 base, and 13 bases separated the two germline ends. In DNA form, the CDR3 reads TGTGCCAGCAGCTTAGAACAGGACAGACTTAACTATGGCTACACCTTC. It is translated as CASSLEQDRLNYGYTF.

This rearrangement joins TRBV6-4 to TRBJ2-3; 7 positions match TRBD2. The germline V gene encodes CDR1 MRHNA and CDR2 SNTAGT. The CDR3 has 14 amino acids. V gave up 2 bases and J gave up 1 base; unmatched junction bases: 0. CDR3 bases: TGTGCCAGCAGTGACGGACTAGGCACAGATACGCAGTATTTT. Translated: CASSDGLGTDTQYF.

In regard to this clone: A read error may produce the germline difference seen at one junction end. V usage is TRBV27 and J usage is TRBJ2-2; the D gene is possibly TRBD1 (5 bases). Per the germline V gene, CDR1 is MNHEY and CDR2 is SMNVEV (reference sequence). This CDR3 is 15 amino acids long. The CDR3 DNA is TGTGCCAGCGGTTTAGACCAGGGGAACACCGGGGAGCTGTTTTTT. Translation: CASGLDQGNTGELFF.

The V call is TRBV2, the J call TRBJ2-5; 8 nucleotides align to TRBD1. Unmatched junction bases numbered 6, after V lost 6 bases and J lost 6 bases. This CDR3 region has 13 residues. Germline V gives CDR1 SNHLY, CDR2 FYNNEI. The CDR3 bases are TGTGCCAGCAGCGGACAGGGTTTAAAGACCCAGTACTTC. Its protein product is CASSGQGLKTQYF.

This rearrangement joins TRBV5-1 to TRBJ2-5, with TRBD1 identical over 10 bases. Germline V gene lookup returns CDR1 SGHRS and CDR2 YFSETQ. The CDR3 contains 16 residues. With 5 bases clipped from V and 4 bases from J, the junction kept 11 bases outside the gene matches. CDR3 nucleotides: TGCGCCAGCAGTCGTCCGGGACAGGGGCTATCAGAGACCCAGTACTTC. It translates to CASSRPGQGLSETQYF.